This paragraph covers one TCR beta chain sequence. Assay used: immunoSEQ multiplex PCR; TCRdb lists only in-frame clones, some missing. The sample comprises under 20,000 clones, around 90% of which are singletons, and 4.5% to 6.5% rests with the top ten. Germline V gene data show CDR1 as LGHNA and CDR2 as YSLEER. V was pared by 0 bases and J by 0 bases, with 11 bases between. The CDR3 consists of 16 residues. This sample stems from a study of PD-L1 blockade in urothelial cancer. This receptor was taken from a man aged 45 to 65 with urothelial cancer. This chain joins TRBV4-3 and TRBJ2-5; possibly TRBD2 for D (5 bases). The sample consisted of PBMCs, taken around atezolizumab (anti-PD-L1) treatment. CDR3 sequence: CASSQERLAYQETQYF. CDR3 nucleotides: TGCGCCAGCAGCCAAGAGCGTCTAGCTTACCAAGAGACCCAGTACTTC.